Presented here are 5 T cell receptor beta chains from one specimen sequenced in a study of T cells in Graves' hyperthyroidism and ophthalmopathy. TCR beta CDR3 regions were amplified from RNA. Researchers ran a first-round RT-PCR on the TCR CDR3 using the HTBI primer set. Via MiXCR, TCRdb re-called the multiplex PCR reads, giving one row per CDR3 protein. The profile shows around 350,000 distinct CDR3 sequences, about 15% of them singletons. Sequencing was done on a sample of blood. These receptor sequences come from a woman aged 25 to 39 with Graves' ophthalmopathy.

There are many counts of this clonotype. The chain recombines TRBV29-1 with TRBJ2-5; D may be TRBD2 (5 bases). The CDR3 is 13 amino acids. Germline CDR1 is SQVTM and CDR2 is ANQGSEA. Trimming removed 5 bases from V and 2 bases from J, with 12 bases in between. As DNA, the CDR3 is TGCAGCGTTCCAAGCGGCAGTCAAGAGACCCAGTACTTC. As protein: CSVPSGSQETQYF.

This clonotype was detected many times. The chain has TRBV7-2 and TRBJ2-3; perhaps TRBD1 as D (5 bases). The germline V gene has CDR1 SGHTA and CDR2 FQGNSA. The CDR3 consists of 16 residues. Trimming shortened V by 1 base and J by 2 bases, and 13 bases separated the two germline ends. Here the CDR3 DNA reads TGTGCCAGCAGCTTAGTGCCGACAGCTGCCACAGATACGCAGTATTTT. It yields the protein CASSLVPTAATDTQYF.

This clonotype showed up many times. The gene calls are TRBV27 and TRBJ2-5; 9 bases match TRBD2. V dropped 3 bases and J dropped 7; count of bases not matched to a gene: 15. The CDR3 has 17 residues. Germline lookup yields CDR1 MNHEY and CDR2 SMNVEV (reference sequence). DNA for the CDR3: TGTGCCAGCAGTTTTAGGACTAGCGCTGGGTTTCGCGGGACCCAGTACTTC. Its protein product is CASSFRTSAGFRGTQYF.

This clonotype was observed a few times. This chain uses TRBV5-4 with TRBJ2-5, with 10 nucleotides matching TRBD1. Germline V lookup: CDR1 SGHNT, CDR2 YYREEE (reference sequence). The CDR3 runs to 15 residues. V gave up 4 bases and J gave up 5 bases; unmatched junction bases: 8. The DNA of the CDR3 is TGTGCCAGCAGCGGTAGGGACAGGGGTGGGGAGACCCAGTACTTC. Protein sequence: CASSGRDRGGETQYF.

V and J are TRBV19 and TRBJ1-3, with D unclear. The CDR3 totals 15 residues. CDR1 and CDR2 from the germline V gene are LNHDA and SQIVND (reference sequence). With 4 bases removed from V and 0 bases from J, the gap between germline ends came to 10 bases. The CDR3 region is CASSTQEISGNTIYF. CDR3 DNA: TGTGCCAGTAGTACCCAAGAGATCTCTGGAAACACCATATATTTT.